This T cell receptor (beta chain) was observed in a study of CD8+ T cells in alopecia areata. Overall study context: Tofacitinib treatment spanned 6 to 18 months, with 6 months off drug afterward. Study conclusions and caveats: Across lesional scalp, and particularly alopecia totalis/universalis, clonality surpassed that of normal scalp.

Following extraction, RNA underwent reverse transcription to cDNA, which served as the sequencing template. Profiled with immunoSEQ multiplex PCR; TCRdb holds only in-frame clones, not every one. The sample has over 50,000 clones, approximately 46% seen once. The germline CDR1 and CDR2 sequences are LGHNT and FRNRAP. Trimming took 7 bases from V and 4 from J, leaving 15 bases between them. The length of the CDR3 is 14 residues. Of note for this clone: Its antigen is currently unknown.

This sample comprised CD8+ T cells sorted from blood, obtained at week 0. This chain connects TRBV12-5 to TRBJ2-3; D remains unclear. The TCR was taken from a human donor with alopecia areata. The chain's CDR3 is CASAPAERSDTQYF. CDR3 sequence (DNA): TGTGCTAGTGCCCCCGCTGAGCGCTCAGATACGCAGTATTTT.